This T cell receptor beta chain was found in a study of blood T cells in healthy people across ages. This clonotype has a count of ten or more. Its antigen remains unidentified. General study results and limits: TCR beta diversity per million T cells fell roughly linearly with age.

Primed by a sample-barcoded 5' primer and a J-beta primer mix, a second PCR proceeded for about 6 to 12 cycles. Each cDNA molecule was tagged by a template-switch adaptor that had 12 random nucleotides. A single record per CDR3 protein comes from TCRdb applying MiXCR to the 5' RACE reads. The sample lists about 1.7 million distinct CDR3 sequences, 28% occurring once. Each individual donor underwent a draw of ten milliliters of peripheral blood. The TCR was taken from a young woman in good health. Sequenced sample: blood.

CDR3 nucleotide sequence: TGTGCCAGCAGCCCACCTGGGCGCGCCCCTTATGAGCAGTTCTTC. This translates into CASSPPGRAPYEQFF. The genes are TRBV14 and TRBJ2-1; D is undetermined. V was shortened by 4 bases and J by 8 bases, with 18 bases between the two germline ends. The germline V gene has CDR1 SGHDN and CDR2 FVKESK. The CDR3 is 15 amino acids. Full variable domain (missing parts from reference TRBV14 and TRBJ2-1): EAGVTQFPSHSVIEKGQTVTLRCDPISGHDNLYWYRRVMGKEIKFLLHFVKESKQDESGMPNNRFLAERTGGTYSTLKVQPAELEDSGVYFCASSPPGRAPYEQFFGPGTRLTVL.